Below, 10 T cell receptor beta chains from the same sample are listed, as sequenced in a study of blood T cell repertoires in COVID-19. The method was immunoSEQ multiplex PCR; TCRdb's version includes in-frame clones alone and lacks a portion of them. The repertoire holds 200,000 to 250,000 clones, approximately 90% seen once, with about 12% in the top ten. The source material was peripheral blood. All receptors derive from a woman aged 18-35 years who had recovered from COVID-19.

This clone was detected only a few times. The same CDR3 arises from other DNA sequences in this sample as well. This chain uses TRBV12-3 or TRBV12-4 with TRBJ1-1; no clear D. V was trimmed by 4 bases and J by 4 bases, leaving 4 bases between them. CDR3 length: 11 amino acids. Written as DNA, the CDR3 is TGTGCCAGCAGTTACAGCACTGAAGCTTTCTTT. Translated: CASSYSTEAFF.

This sequence joins TRBV5-1 and TRBJ2-2, with TRBD1 matching 7 bases. The CDR3 spans 15 residues. The junction had 7 bases not matched to a gene; V was cut back by 4 bases and J by 4 bases. Germline CDR1 SGHRS, CDR2 YFSETQ. The CDR3 sequence: CASSIGTVPTGELFF. The CDR3 region has the DNA TGCGCCAGCAGCATTGGGACAGTGCCCACCGGGGAGCTGTTTTTT.

This chain links TRBV10-1 with TRBJ2-5; 8 nucleotides align to TRBD2. V was pared by 5 bases and J by 5 bases, with 10 bases of the junction left unmatched. The CDR3 sequence is 15 residues long. The germline CDR1 and CDR2 sequences are WNHNN and SYGVQD (reference sequence). The CDR3 here is CASSPTGTSFETQYF. The DNA for the CDR3 is TGCGCCAGCAGTCCGACCGGGACTAGTTTCGAGACCCAGTACTTC.

The chain is built from TRBV6-5 and TRBJ2-2; TRBD2 aligns across 7 bases. The CDR3 totals 14 residues. The germline V gene encodes CDR1 MNHEY and CDR2 SVGAGI. Trimming at V came to 2 bases and at J to 5 bases, leaving 2 bases not matched to a gene. The CDR3 region is CASSYPGGTGELFF. The CDR3 DNA sequence: TGTGCCAGCAGTTACCCCGGGGGGACCGGGGAGCTGTTTTTT.

The rearrangement joins TRBV3-1 (or the pseudogene TRBV3-2) to TRBJ1-2; D is perhaps TRBD1 (5 bases). Germline V lookup: CDR1 LGHDT, CDR2 YNNKEL (reference sequence). V was clipped by 3 bases and J by 4 bases, with 15 bases between them. The CDR3 extends over 15 amino acids. The CDR3 DNA reads TGTGCCAGCAGCCACCCGGGGGAGGTACTCTATGGCTACACCTTC. Translating it yields CASSHPGEVLYGYTF.

V is TRBV25-1 and J is TRBJ1-2, with 7 bases fitting TRBD1. Unmatched junction bases numbered 0, after V lost 3 bases and J lost 5 bases. CDR3 length equals 12 residues. In germline, CDR1 is MGHDK, CDR2 SYGVNS. The CDR3, as DNA: TGTGCCAGCAGTGAGGGACAGTATGGCTACACCTTC. It specifies CASSEGQYGYTF.

The chain has TRBV7-6 and TRBJ2-2; D not resolved. In germline, CDR1 is SGHVS, CDR2 FNYEAQ. This CDR3 spans 14 amino acids. The V and J ends lost 3 bases and 2 bases respectively, with 7 bases between them. The CDR3 DNA is TGTGCCAGCAGCTTTGCGCCAAACACCGGGGAGCTGTTTTTT. It yields the protein CASSFAPNTGELFF.

The J gene is TRBJ2-7, the V gene TRBV9; D might be TRBD2 (6 bases). Germline CDR1 SGDLS, CDR2 YYNGEE. V dropped 0 bases and J dropped 2 bases, with 12 bases sitting between them. The CDR3 runs 15 residues. CDR3 protein: CASSVGGTEAYEQYF. CDR3 DNA: TGTGCCAGCAGCGTAGGCGGGACGGAGGCCTACGAGCAGTACTTC.

This clone was counted once. The chain employs TRBV6-5 and TRBJ1-2, with TRBD1 matching over 10 bases. The germline gives CDR1 MNHEY, CDR2 SVGAGI. V lost 7 bases, J lost 3 bases, and 2 bases stayed unmatched. This CDR3 contains 13 residues. The CDR3 DNA reads TGTGCCAGCATTGGGACAGGGGACTATGGCTACACCTTC. Protein: CASIGTGDYGYTF.

The CDR3 region has the DNA TGTGCCAGCAGTAAGACTAGCGGTTCCTACAATGAGCAGTTCTTC. Translated, it gives CASSKTSGSYNEQFF. V and J are TRBV2 and TRBJ2-1; 9 bases align to TRBD2. The CDR3 totals 15 residues. Trimming took 5 bases from V and 1 from J; bases not matched to a gene: 3. In germline, CDR1 is SNHLY, CDR2 FYNNEI.